This passage covers 3 T cell receptor beta chains from one sample sequenced in a study of T cell responses to AZD1222 COVID-19 vaccine. The method was immunoSEQ multiplex PCR; TCRdb's version includes in-frame clones alone and lacks a portion of them. Of about 150,000 clones listed, 85% to 95% are singletons. The input for sequencing was peripheral blood, taken on day 0 of AZD1222 vaccination. These receptors were taken from an adult in good health.

In DNA, the CDR3 is TGTGCCTGGAGCGACTTCCGGGACGGAAACAATCAGCCCCAGCATTTT. Amino acid sequence: CAWSDFRDGNNQPQHF. The genes are TRBV30 and TRBJ1-5; possible D gene TRBD1, 5 bases. Trimming removed 3 bases from V and 3 bases from J, with 18 bases in between. This CDR3 has 16 amino acids. The germline gives CDR1 GTSNPN, CDR2 SVGIG (reference sequence). The entire variable domain, with the rest obtained from reference TRBV30 and TRBJ1-5, is as follows: SQTIHQWPATLVQPVGSPLSLECTVEGTSNPNLYWYRQAAGRGLQLLFYSVGIGQISSEVPQNLSASRPQDRQFILSSKKLLLSDSGFYLCAWSDFRDGNNQPQHFGDGTRLSIL.

The V gene is TRBV5-8, the J gene TRBJ2-2; D unresolved. The V end lost 1 base, the J end lost 3 bases, and 1 base lay between the germline ends. This CDR3 has 12 amino acids. Germline loops: CDR1 SGHTS, CDR2 YDEGEE. The CDR3 reads CASSLYTGELFF. DNA of the CDR3: TGTGCCAGCAGCTTGTACACCGGGGAGCTGTTTTTT.

The chain is built from TRBV3-1 (or the pseudogene TRBV3-2) and TRBJ1-2; 8 positions agree with TRBD1. J was trimmed by 6 bases and V by 6 bases; bases with no gene match: 6. Germline V CDR1 and CDR2: LGHDT, YNNKEL (reference sequence). The CDR3 runs to 13 residues. CDR3 sequence: CASRLTGADGYTF. The CDR3 nucleotides are TGTGCCAGCAGGCTGACAGGGGCGGATGGCTACACCTTC.